This T cell receptor beta chain came from a study of CD8 T cells in ankylosing spondylitis. General study results and limits: It appeared that ankylosing spondylitis blood was characterized by a TCR beta motif of about 8 highly homologous variants.

Making use of molecular barcodes, quantitative 5'-RACE generated TCR beta libraries. TCRdb used MiXCR to reprocess the 5' RACE reads, holding one entry per CDR3 protein. The sample lists around 150,000 distinct CDR3 sequences, around 10% occurring once. CDR1 and CDR2 (germline): SEHNR, FQNEAQ (reference sequence). Trimming shortened V by 4 bases and J by 6 bases, and 15 bases separated the two germline ends. The CDR3 loop spans 15 amino acids. As to this clonotype: The target antigen is unknown.

The chain carries TRBV7-9 and TRBJ1-4, with D hard to call. This sequence originates from a male donor with ankylosing spondylitis or in good health (not recorded which). Sequenced material: blood, either unsorted or a sorted T cell fraction (not recorded which). The CDR3 DNA follows: TGTGCCAGCAGCTCGGGGTCTACCAAGGATGAAAAACTGTTTTTT. It translates to CASSSGSTKDEKLFF.